Each of the 22 T cell receptor beta chains below was sequenced from the same sample in a study of T cells in Graves' hyperthyroidism and ophthalmopathy. TCR beta CDR3 sequences were amplified from RNA transcripts. The HTBI primer set was used in a first-round RT-PCR of the TCR CDR3. TCRdb passed the multiplex PCR reads through MiXCR, listing each CDR3 protein once. The sample carries around 520,000 distinct CDR3 sequences, 12% to 15% recorded once. The sequenced material came from blood. Every receptor here comes from a woman between 40 and 50 years old with Graves' hyperthyroidism.

Many counts were recorded for this clonotype. The rearrangement links TRBV24-1 to TRBJ1-5, with D possibly TRBD1 on 6 matching bases. Germline V gene data show CDR1 as KGHDR and CDR2 as SFDVKD. Trimming removed 6 bases at V and 3 bases at J, with 11 bases between. The CDR3 sequence is 14 residues long. Here the CDR3 DNA reads TGTGCCACCAGTTTAGGGGGAAACAATCAGCCCCAGCATTTT. Protein: CATSLGGNNQPQHF.

This clonotype showed up just a few times. J is TRBJ2-2 and V is TRBV7-9; D could derive from TRBD1 or TRBD2 (5 bases each). Germline values: CDR1 SEHNR, CDR2 FQNEAQ (reference sequence). The CDR3 sequence is 12 residues long. V dropped 6 bases and J dropped 7 bases, with 9 bases sitting between them. The CDR3 sequence is CASRRGDGELFF. The CDR3, as DNA: TGTGCCAGCAGGCGAGGGGACGGGGAGCTGTTTTTT.

The table lists this clonotype with many counts. This chain links TRBV7-2 with TRBJ2-7; 7 bases agree with TRBD2. This CDR3 contains 15 residues. Losses at the gene ends were 1 base for V and 3 bases for J; bases not matched to a gene: 6. Germline-derived CDR1 and CDR2 are SGHTA and FQGNSA. The CDR3 spells CASSLDGGGNYEQYF. The CDR3, as DNA: TGTGCCAGCAGCTTAGATGGCGGGGGAAACTACGAGCAGTACTTC. Using reference TRBV7-2 and TRBJ2-7 for the parts outside the CDR3, the full variable domain is GAGVSQSPSNKVTEKGKDVELRCDPISGHTALYWYRQSLGQGLEFLIYFQGNSAPDKSGLPSDRFSAERTGGSVSTLTIQRTQQEDSAVYLCASSLDGGGNYEQYFGPGTRLTVT.

This clonotype was recorded many times. CDR3 amino acids: CASSQGPMGTDTQYF. CDR3 DNA sequence: TGTGCCAGCAGCCAGGGACCGATGGGCACAGATACGCAGTATTTT. V and J are TRBV11-2 and TRBJ2-3; D could derive from TRBD1 or TRBD2 (5 bases each). The CDR3 runs 15 residues. Per the germline V gene, CDR1 is SGHAT and CDR2 is FQNNGV. V was pared by 5 bases and J by 1 base, with 13 bases between.

This clonotype came up a few times. The chain uses TRBV19 and TRBJ1-1; D is undetermined. The germline gives CDR1 LNHDA, CDR2 SQIVND (reference sequence). Trimming pared 5 bases from V and 1 base from J, leaving 14 bases between. The CDR3 spans 15 residues. CDR3 residues: CASSPRTISNTEAFF. In DNA form, the CDR3 reads TGTGCCAGTAGTCCCCGTACGATCTCGAACACTGAAGCTTTCTTT.

This clonotype was picked up a small number of times. The chain couples TRBV20-1 to TRBJ1-5; TRBD1 matches at 10 bases. Germline CDR1 is DFQATT and CDR2 is SNEGSKA (reference sequence). The CDR3 runs to 15 residues. V lost 1 base and J lost 5; bases outside the gene matches: 5. For the CDR3, the DNA is TGCAGTGCTAGAGTTGGGGGGACAGGGGATCAGCCCCAGCATTTT. Its protein is CSARVGGTGDQPQHF.

This clonotype was detected only a few times. This chain connects TRBV4-1 to TRBJ1-1; TRBD1 agrees at 9 bases. The ends lost 2 bases at V and 5 bases at J; junction bases unmatched: 3. CDR1 MGHRA and CDR2 YSYEKL come from the germline V gene. The CDR3 consists of 14 residues. The CDR3 DNA follows: TGCGCCAGCAGCCAACCACAGGGGGCAACTGAAGCTTTCTTT. Translating it yields CASSQPQGATEAFF.

This clonotype has a count of ten or more. The chain recombines TRBV7-9 with TRBJ1-3, with D perhaps matching TRBD1 (6 bases). Germline V gene lookup returns CDR1 SEHNR and CDR2 FQNEAQ (reference sequence). Trimming shortened V by 1 base and J by 4 bases, and 11 bases separated the two germline ends. The CDR3 length is 15 residues. CDR3 in DNA: TGTGCCAGCAGCTTAGGGGAGACAGGAGGAAACACCATATATTTT. As protein: CASSLGETGGNTIYF.

This clonotype was observed a few times. This chain uses TRBV24-1 with TRBJ2-2; D unresolved. V dropped 3 bases and J dropped 0 bases, with 4 bases sitting between them. Germline loops: CDR1 KGHDR, CDR2 SFDVKD. The CDR3 totals 14 residues. The CDR3: CATSDETNTGELFF. DNA of the CDR3: TGTGCCACCAGTGATGAGACGAACACCGGGGAGCTGTTTTTT.

This chain connects TRBV12-3 or TRBV12-4 to TRBJ1-5, with 7 bases lining up with TRBD1. J lost 9 bases, V lost 2 bases, and 7 bases had no gene match. This CDR3 is built from 14 residues. The CDR3 coding sequence is TGTGCCAGCAGTTTAAGGACAGGTATTTTGCCCCAGCATTTT. Translation gives CASSLRTGILPQHF.

The table lists this clonotype with many counts. The chain joins TRBV7-8 to TRBJ2-7; D may be TRBD2 (5 bases). CDR1 is SGHVS, CDR2 FQNEAQ, per germline. Between the trimmed V and J ends, which lost 3 bases and 3 bases, there was a span of 15 bases. The CDR3 has 15 residues. Here the CDR3 reads CASSFAEGGFYEQYF. The CDR3 DNA reads as TGTGCCAGCAGCTTCGCGGAAGGAGGTTTCTACGAGCAGTACTTC. Supplemented by reference TRBV7-8 and TRBJ2-7, the full variable domain reads GAGVSQSPRYKVAKRGQDVALRCDPISGHVSLFWYQQALGQGPEFLTYFQNEAQLDKSGLPSDRFFAERPEGSVSTLKIQRTQQEDSAVYLCASSFAEGGFYEQYFGPGTRLTVT.

This clonotype was counted at least ten times. CDR3 in amino acids: CSGGDPTYEQYF. CDR3 bases: TGCAGCGGGGGAGACCCGACCTACGAGCAGTACTTC. The chain couples TRBV29-1 to TRBJ2-7, with a tentative D call TRBD2 (5 bases). Per the germline V gene, CDR1 is SQVTM and CDR2 is ANQGSEA. The CDR3 is made up of 12 amino acids. Trimming took 7 bases from V and 2 from J, leaving 12 bases between them.

The chain recombines TRBV5-1 with TRBJ2-2; D unresolved. The CDR3 has 15 residues. Trimming cost V 1 base and J 7 bases, with 14 bases left between them. Germline V gene lookup returns CDR1 SGHRS and CDR2 YFSETQ. The CDR3 DNA reads as TGCGCCAGCAGCTTGACTGGCGATACGGGCGGGGAGCTGTTTTTT. Translation gives CASSLTGDTGGELFF.

This clonotype was counted between two and nine times. The rearrangement links TRBV10-3 to TRBJ2-1, with 7 bases lining up with TRBD1. The CDR3 runs to 15 residues. Germline trimming cut 8 bases from V and 0 bases from J; bases unmatched to any gene: 7. From germline, CDR1 is ENHRY and CDR2 SYGVKD. In nucleotides, the CDR3 is TGTGCCATCGCGACAGGGATCAGCTCCTACAATGAGCAGTTCTTC. It translates to CAIATGISSYNEQFF.

This clonotype has a handful of counts. The chain recombines TRBV20-1 with TRBJ1-5; D remains ambiguous. The CDR3 has 15 residues. Between the trimmed V and J ends, which lost 0 bases and 4 bases, there was a span of 13 bases. Germline V gene sequence: CDR1 DFQATT, CDR2 SNEGSKA (reference sequence). The CDR3 DNA is TGCAGTGCTAGAGATCTTGAGGTCCCAAATCAGCCCCAGCATTTT. Its protein is CSARDLEVPNQPQHF.

This clonotype was counted ten times or more. The chain is built from TRBV20-1 and TRBJ2-3; 14 bases map to TRBD2. Germline V CDR1 and CDR2: DFQATT, SNEGSKA (reference sequence). Trimming at V came to 6 bases and at J to 0 bases, leaving 5 bases not matched to a gene. The CDR3 covers 16 residues. CDR3 DNA sequence: TGCAGTGCCCCCTGGACTAGCGGGGGGAGCACAGATACGCAGTATTTT. Protein sequence: CSAPWTSGGSTDTQYF.

This clonotype was counted at least ten times. The V call is TRBV5-1, the J call TRBJ2-7, with D possibly TRBD1 on 6 matching bases. Trimming shortened V by 5 bases and J by 7 bases, and 16 bases separated the two germline ends. From germline, CDR1 is SGHRS and CDR2 YFSETQ. CDR3 size: 13 residues. The CDR3 bases are TGCGCCAGCAGTACGGGGCCACAGGGTGAGCAGTACTTC. It yields the protein CASSTGPQGEQYF.

This clonotype was detected only a few times. V usage is TRBV19 and J usage is TRBJ2-2; D may be TRBD2 (5 bases). V dropped 4 bases and J dropped 1 base, with 10 bases sitting between them. CDR3 size: 15 residues. Germline V gene lookup returns CDR1 LNHDA and CDR2 SQIVND (reference sequence). The CDR3 spells CASSKNGVNTGELFF. CDR3 DNA: TGTGCCAGTAGTAAGAACGGGGTGAACACCGGGGAGCTGTTTTTT.

The chain links TRBV20-1 to TRBJ2-3; D is unresolved. CDR1 DFQATT and CDR2 SNEGSKA come from the germline V gene (reference sequence). The CDR3 spans 12 residues. V was cut by 1 base and J by 4 bases, with 6 bases left in between. Written as DNA, the CDR3 is TGCAGTGCTAGAGGGTCATCAGATACGCAGTATTTT. It yields the protein CSARGSSDTQYF.

This chain connects TRBV24-1 to TRBJ2-7; 8 nucleotides line up with TRBD2. The CDR3 is made up of 14 amino acids. V lost 3 bases, J lost 3 bases, and 3 bases stayed unmatched. Germline V gives CDR1 KGHDR, CDR2 SFDVKD. CDR3 sequence: CATSDAGGGYEQYF. The DNA for the CDR3 is TGTGCCACCAGTGATGCGGGGGGTGGCTACGAGCAGTACTTC.

The sample holds a few counts of this clonotype. The chain carries TRBV20-1 and TRBJ2-3, with D possibly being TRBD1 (6 bases). CDR1 and CDR2 (germline): DFQATT, SNEGSKA (reference sequence). The CDR3 runs 15 residues. Trimming took 6 bases from V and 6 from J, leaving 22 bases between them. CDR3 amino acids: CSATVLLGAGDTQYF. DNA of the CDR3: TGCAGTGCCACAGTCCTGCTGGGGGCCGGGGATACGCAGTATTTT.

This clonotype was counted ten times or more. V usage is TRBV20-1 and J usage is TRBJ1-1; D perhaps matches TRBD1 (6 bases). CDR3 length: 13 residues. Between the trimmed V and J ends, which lost 2 bases and 6 bases, there was a span of 13 bases. In germline, CDR1 is DFQATT, CDR2 SNEGSKA (reference sequence). The CDR3 reads CSARPLRTAEAFF. The CDR3 region has the DNA TGCAGTGCTAGACCCTTACGGACAGCTGAAGCTTTCTTT.